This is a list of T cell receptor beta chains from one sample in a study of shared clonotypes between healthy human individuals. Profiling relied on immunoSEQ multiplex PCR, and the TCRdb table lists in-frame clones only, not all of them. This table has some 2,100,000 clones, 95% appearing once. Material: naive CD4+ T cells sorted from blood. These TCRs come from a young man in good health. The CDR3 runs from the conserved cysteine through the conserved F or W. D genes are given only for firm matches. Size is omitted from some rows. Given values are once, few, many or a class for expanded clones.

NA | TRBJ1-1 | 18 | TRBV25-1 | TRBD1 | TGTGCCAGCAGTGAATGGAGGCAGGGGGCGCGAGGGAACACTGAAGCTTTCTTT | CASSEWRQGARGNTEAFF
NA | TRBJ2-3 | 14 | TRBV10-2 | TRBD2 | TGCGCCAGTAGACTAGCGGGGGGTGGTGATACGCAGTATTTT | CASRLAGGGDTQYF
once | TRBJ2-2 | 16 | TRBV7-6 | NA | TGTGCCAGCAGCTCCAGCGGGCTGGGTGCCACCGGGGAGCTGTTTTTT | CASSSSGLGATGELFF
once | TRBJ1-4 | 14 | TRBV2 | NA | TGTGCCAGCAGGCTGCTTGCAACTAATGAAAAACTGTTTTTT | CASRLLATNEKLFF
NA | TRBJ1-6 | 16 | TRBV2 | TRBD1 | TGTGCCAGCAGTGGGGGAGGGGGCGCCCCGAATTCACCCCTCCACTTT | CASSGGGGAPNSPLHF
NA | TRBJ2-1 | 12 | TRBV2 | NA | TGTGCCAGCAGGACAGACTACAATGAGCAGTTCTTC | CASRTDYNEQFF
NA | TRBJ1-5 | 14 | TRBV6-1 | TRBD1 | TGTGCCAGCTTCGACAGGGGATGGAATCAGCCCCAGCATTTT | CASFDRGWNQPQHF
NA | TRBJ2-1 | 15 | TRBV30 | NA | TGTGCCTGGAGTGTAAGAAGGGGAGGAGGGAATGAGCAGTTCTTC | CAWSVRRGGGNEQFF
NA | TRBJ2-1 | 15 | TRBV10-1 | TRBD2 | TGCGCCAGCAGTGAGTCGGGACTAGCGCTCAATGAGCAGTTCTTC | CASSESGLALNEQFF
NA | TRBJ1-1 | 14 | TRBV5-6 | NA | TGTGCCAGCAGCTTGGGGCAGACTTTCGCTGAAGCTTTCTTT | CASSLGQTFAEAFF
NA | TRBJ2-5 | 16 | TRBV7-7 | TRBD1 | TGTGCTAGCAGCTCTCGGACAGGGGGTATCCAAGAGACCCAGTACTTC | CASSSRTGGIQETQYF
once | TRBJ2-7 | 12 | TRBV6-5 | NA | TGTGCCAGCAGTCGAGATTCCTACGAGCAGTACTTC | CASSRDSYEQYF
NA | TRBJ2-3 | 16 | TRBV5-4 | TRBD2 | TGTGCCAGCAGCCCCCTACTTGCGGGAGTGACAGATACGCAGTATTTT | CASSPLLAGVTDTQYF
few | TRBJ1-6 | 15 | TRBV7-3 | TRBD1 | TGTGCCAGCAGCTTAGGTGGGACAGGGAATTCACCCCTCCACTTT | CASSLGGTGNSPLHF